These 31 T cell receptor beta chains share one sample of origin, sequenced in a study of shared clonotypes between healthy human individuals. Here immunoSEQ multiplex PCR was the method, and the copy in TCRdb shows in-frame clones only, minus some. The sample carries some 2.1 million clones, 90% to 95% recorded once. As defined, naive CD8 cells were CD45RO-negative and positively selected for CCR7, with terminally differentiated effector memory CD45RA+ cells excluded. Source material: naive CD8+ T cells from PBMCs. Source of these receptors: a man aged 18 to 30 in good health. Some clones in this sample may be carry-over from other donors' samples.

The chain has TRBV28 and TRBJ2-5, with 7 bases that match TRBD1. Trimming took 6 bases from V and 3 from J; bases not matched to a gene: 10. CDR1 and CDR2 from the germline V gene are MDHEN and SYDVKM. The CDR3 runs 15 residues. Here the CDR3 reads CASRPSGQTKETQYF. The DNA of the CDR3 is TGTGCCAGCAGACCCTCGGGACAGACTAAAGAGACCCAGTACTTC.

V gene TRBV19 combines with J gene TRBJ2-7; 9 nucleotides agree with TRBD2. Germline V CDR1 and CDR2: LNHDA, SQIVND (reference sequence). V lost 3 bases, J lost 2 bases, and 5 bases stayed unmatched. This CDR3 spans 15 amino acids. The CDR3 bases are TGTGCCAGTAGTATTAAAGGCGGGAGGGCCTACGAGCAGTACTTC. It encodes CASSIKGGRAYEQYF.

The chain couples TRBV29-1 to TRBJ1-2; unclear D gene. Germline-derived CDR1 and CDR2 are SQVTM and ANQGSEA. V lost 0 bases and J lost 3, with 11 bases in between. This CDR3 has 14 residues. DNA for the CDR3: TGCAGCGTTGAAGATTCGGGGAGTGACTATGGCTACACCTTC. It encodes CSVEDSGSDYGYTF.

J is TRBJ1-1 and V is TRBV27; possible D gene TRBD1, 6 bases. CDR3 length: 12 residues. Germline V gene lookup returns CDR1 MNHEY and CDR2 SMNVEV (reference sequence). V was trimmed by 6 bases and J by 6 bases, leaving 11 bases between them. CDR3 nucleotides: TGTGCCAGCAGACAGGGTAGGGCTGAAGCTTTCTTT. Translating it yields CASRQGRAEAFF.

The V call is TRBV9, the J call TRBJ2-3, with unresolved D. The CDR3 extends over 14 amino acids. Trimming took off 0 bases at V and 6 bases at J, with 11 bases between the two ends. CDR1 is SGDLS and CDR2 is YYNGEE in the germline V gene. Written as DNA, the CDR3 is TGTGCCAGCAGCGTAGAAGTAGTTCCGGATACGCAGTATTTT. Translated, it gives CASSVEVVPDTQYF.

This clone showed up just once. The chain has TRBV4-1 and TRBJ1-3; the D is unclear. The V and J ends lost 0 bases and 2 bases respectively, with 11 bases between them. Germline values: CDR1 MGHRA, CDR2 YSYEKL. This CDR3 has 16 amino acids. In nucleotides, the CDR3 is TGCGCCAGCAGCCAAGATACCCGACTGGCTGGAAACACCATATATTTT. Its translation: CASSQDTRLAGNTIYF.

This clone was seen a single time. For the CDR3, the DNA is TGTGCCAGCAGTCTGCAAATAGGGTGGAACACTGAAGCTTTCTTT. Translating gives CASSLQIGWNTEAFF. The chain recombines TRBV27 with TRBJ1-1, with D hard to call. Germline-derived CDR1 and CDR2 are MNHEY and SMNVEV (reference sequence). The V gene lost 5 bases and the J gene lost 1 base, with 14 bases spanning the gap. This CDR3 spans 15 amino acids.

This sequence joins TRBV7-9 and TRBJ1-1; no firm D call. The V gene lost 6 bases and the J gene lost 1 base, with 9 bases spanning the gap. The CDR3 sequence is 13 residues long. Germline V CDR1 and CDR2: SEHNR, FQNEAQ (reference sequence). CDR3 sequence reads: CASRSYKNTEAFF. CDR3 DNA: TGTGCCAGCAGATCGTACAAGAACACTGAAGCTTTCTTT.

V and J are TRBV15 and TRBJ2-3; 10 bases are shared with TRBD1. The germline gives CDR1 LNHNV, CDR2 YYDKDF (reference sequence). J was trimmed by 5 bases and V by 3 bases; bases with no gene match: 2. The CDR3 spans 14 residues. CDR3 DNA: TGTGCCACCAGCAGTGGACAGGGGGGAGATACGCAGTATTTT. Its protein product is CATSSGQGGDTQYF. The variable domain in full, completed from reference TRBV15 and TRBJ2-3, reads DAMVIQNPRYQVTQFGKPVTLSCSQTLNHNVMYWYQQKSSQAPKLLFHYYDKDFNNEADTPDNFQSRRPNTSFCFLDIRSPGLGDTAMYLCATSSGQGGDTQYFGPGTRLTVL.

This clone appeared a few times. This CDR3 is also generated by other DNA sequences in the sample. The genes are TRBV19 and TRBJ1-2, with TRBD1 as a possible D gene (5 bases). The germline V gene has CDR1 LNHDA and CDR2 SQIVND (reference sequence). This CDR3 region has 13 residues. V dropped 1 base and J dropped 6 bases, with 9 bases sitting between them. This CDR3 reads CASSIGQGDGYTF. CDR3 coding DNA: TGTGCCAGTAGTATAGGTCAGGGAGATGGCTACACCTTC.

The CDR3 is CASSEGGHSNQPQHF. DNA for the CDR3: TGTGCCAGCAGTGAAGGGGGCCATAGCAATCAGCCCCAGCATTTT. The rearrangement links TRBV6-1 to TRBJ1-5; D perhaps matches TRBD1 (5 bases). Germline CDR1 and CDR2: MNHNS and SASEGT. Between the trimmed V and J ends, which lost 1 base and 0 bases, there was a span of 7 bases. The length of the CDR3 is 15 residues.

This clone has a single count. J is TRBJ2-7 and V is TRBV9, with 12 positions matching TRBD1. CDR3 size: 16 residues. V dropped 4 bases and J dropped 5; count of bases not matched to a gene: 10. Germline V CDR1 and CDR2: SGDLS, YYNGEE. CDR3 coding DNA: TGTGCCAGCAGCCCCCTCGGGACAGGGGGCCGTCACGAGCAGTACTTC. Its protein is CASSPLGTGGRHEQYF.

The J gene is TRBJ2-7, the V gene TRBV15; D is ambiguous. With 1 base removed from V and 0 bases from J, the gap between germline ends came to 10 bases. This CDR3 spans 15 amino acids. Germline assignment: CDR1 LNHNV and CDR2 YYDKDF (reference sequence). Here the CDR3 DNA reads TGTGCCACCAGCAGAGCCTGGTCAGGCTCCTACGAGCAGTACTTC. This codes for CATSRAWSGSYEQYF.

The chain has TRBV7-9 and TRBJ2-1; 10 nucleotides agree with TRBD1. CDR3 size: 15 residues. V lost 2 bases to trimming and J lost 7 bases; unmatched junction nucleotides: 5. Per germline, CDR1 SEHNR and CDR2 FQNEAQ (reference sequence). For the CDR3, the DNA is TGTGCCAGCAGCTTATCTGGGACAGGGGCGAATGAGCAGTTCTTC. Translated: CASSLSGTGANEQFF.

A note on this clone: This may come from a read error, since a much larger clone is one base off. The chain combines TRBV5-6 with TRBJ2-1; D call uncertain. Trimming pared 0 bases from V and 7 bases from J, leaving 5 bases between. This CDR3 comprises 12 residues. CDR1 is SGHDT and CDR2 is YYEEEE in the germline V gene. Here the CDR3 reads CASSLGENEQFF. The CDR3 DNA reads as TGTGCCAGCAGCTTGGGGGAAAATGAGCAGTTCTTC. Full variable domain (missing parts from reference TRBV5-6 and TRBJ2-1): DAGVTQSPTHLIKTRGQQVTLRCSPKSGHDTVSWYQQALGQGPQFIFQYYEEEERQRGNFPDRFSGHQFPNYSSELNVNALLLGDSALYLCASSLGENEQFFGPGTRLTVL.

The V call is TRBV27, the J call TRBJ1-1; D remains ambiguous. Germline V gene lookup returns CDR1 MNHEY and CDR2 SMNVEV (reference sequence). Trimming removed 5 bases at V and 4 bases at J, with 14 bases between. The CDR3 totals 14 residues. The CDR3 coding sequence is TGTGCCAGCAGTCCATCCCGACGGAGCACTGAAGCTTTCTTT. It translates to CASSPSRRSTEAFF.

The chain employs TRBV19 and TRBJ2-7; 8 nucleotides match TRBD1. Per germline, CDR1 LNHDA and CDR2 SQIVND (reference sequence). V lost 1 base to trimming and J lost 0 bases; unmatched junction nucleotides: 11. The CDR3 loop spans 18 amino acids. CDR3 protein: CASSIVGWGQADSYEQYF. CDR3 sequence (DNA): TGTGCCAGTAGTATAGTAGGGTGGGGACAGGCGGACTCCTACGAGCAGTACTTC.

Concerning this clone itself: Other DNA sequences in this sample translate to the same CDR3. The rearrangement links TRBV9 to TRBJ2-7; the D gene is possibly TRBD1 (5 bases). Germline CDR1 and CDR2: SGDLS and YYNGEE. V lost 0 bases, J lost 2 bases, and 12 bases lay in between. This CDR3 region has 15 residues. In nucleotides, the CDR3 is TGTGCCAGCAGCGTAGATGGTACAGGCGCCTACGAGCAGTACTTC. Amino acid sequence: CASSVDGTGAYEQYF.

The CDR3 nucleotides are TGTGCCAGCAGCTTCGCCTGGACAGGGCCCTACGAGCAGTACTTC. Translating it yields CASSFAWTGPYEQYF. V is TRBV7-2 and J is TRBJ2-7; 8 bases are shared with TRBD1. Per the germline V gene, CDR1 is SGHTA and CDR2 is FQGNSA. This CDR3 region has 15 residues. V shed 3 bases and J 2 bases; nucleotides not matched to a gene: 6. The whole variable domain, filled in from reference TRBV7-2 and TRBJ2-7, reads GAGVSQSPSNKVTEKGKDVELRCDPISGHTALYWYRQSLGQGLEFLIYFQGNSAPDKSGLPSDRFSAERTGGSVSTLTIQRTQQEDSAVYLCASSFAWTGPYEQYFGPGTRLTVT.

This chain connects TRBV27 to TRBJ2-3; 10 positions match TRBD2. Trimming cost V 8 bases and J 0 bases; bases outside gene matches: 14. CDR1 is MNHEY, CDR2 SMNVEV, per germline (reference sequence). This CDR3 region has 18 residues. This CDR3 is CASRSRNSGRSSTDTQYF. For the CDR3, the DNA is TGTGCCAGCCGTTCTCGGAATAGCGGGAGGTCTAGCACAGATACGCAGTATTTT.

This chain connects TRBV27 to TRBJ2-1; 14 nucleotides line up with TRBD2. V lost 5 bases and J lost 2; bases outside the gene matches: 11. In germline, CDR1 is MNHEY, CDR2 SMNVEV (reference sequence). This CDR3 region has 19 residues. The CDR3 DNA reads as TGTGCCAGCAGTCTCTCCGCGGGACTAGCGGGAGAGGCCTACAATGAGCAGTTCTTC. It translates to CASSLSAGLAGEAYNEQFF.

This clone turned up a few times. The CDR3 nucleotides are TGTGCCAGCAACCCGGGGCGCGTGAACACTGAAGCTTTCTTT. It yields the protein CASNPGRVNTEAFF. The chain has TRBV6-5 and TRBJ1-1; TRBD1 might be the D (5 bases). Looked up from germline, CDR1 is MNHEY and CDR2 is SVGAGI. V lost 7 bases and J lost 0, with 12 bases in between. This CDR3 spans 14 amino acids.

This chain links TRBV2 with TRBJ1-5; maybe TRBD1 (5 bases). The CDR3 is 16 amino acids. V shed 2 bases and J shed 6 bases, with 17 bases lying between them. Germline V lookup: CDR1 SNHLY, CDR2 FYNNEI. The CDR3 DNA reads TGTGCCAGCAGTGAACCCCCCGGACACTTGTTTCAGCCCCAGCATTTT. Amino acids: CASSEPPGHLFQPQHF.

The chain combines TRBV9 with TRBJ2-5; the match to TRBD1 covers 7 bases. The CDR3 has 15 residues. V trimming: 3 bases; J trimming: 5 bases; junction bases outside the gene matches: 10. Germline V lookup: CDR1 SGDLS, CDR2 YYNGEE. CDR3 protein: CASSGTGTAWETQYF. In DNA form, the CDR3 reads TGTGCCAGCAGCGGAACCGGGACAGCATGGGAGACCCAGTACTTC.

Regarding this clone: Additional DNA sequences in this sample encode the identical CDR3. The CDR3 DNA is TGTGCCAGCTGGGGAACCTACAATGAGCAGTTCTTC. This encodes CASWGTYNEQFF. The rearrangement joins TRBV27 to TRBJ2-1; the D is unclear. Germline-derived CDR1 and CDR2 are MNHEY and SMNVEV (reference sequence). Trimming stripped 8 bases from V and 2 bases from J, with 7 bases between. CDR3 length: 12 amino acids.

Concerning this clone itself: Other DNA sequences from this sample encode an identical CDR3 as well. The chain combines TRBV7-9 with TRBJ1-1; tentative D call: TRBD1 (5 bases). This CDR3 spans 12 amino acids. CDR1 SEHNR and CDR2 FQNEAQ come from the germline V gene (reference sequence). Trimming cost V 4 bases and J 2 bases, with 5 bases left between them. CDR3 DNA: TGTGCCAGCAGCTGGGGCAACACTGAAGCTTTCTTT. Its translation: CASSWGNTEAFF. Based on the CDR3 plus reference TRBV7-9 and TRBJ1-1, the full variable domain is DTGVSQNPRHKITKRGQNVTFRCDPISEHNRLYWYRQTLGQGPEFLTYFQNEAQLEKSRLLSDRFSAERPKGSFSTLEIQRTEQGDSAMYLCASSWGNTEAFFGQGTRLTVV.

This clone appeared once. This sample also contains other DNA sequences that code for the same CDR3. V gene TRBV27 combines with J gene TRBJ2-7; D is possibly TRBD1 (6 bases). This CDR3 has 14 residues. CDR1 and CDR2 (germline): MNHEY, SMNVEV (reference sequence). V dropped 2 bases and J dropped 2 bases, with 10 bases sitting between them. The CDR3: CASSLVGATYEQYF. In nucleotides, the CDR3 is TGTGCCAGCAGTTTAGTGGGGGCAACCTACGAGCAGTACTTC.

The chain employs TRBV4-1 and TRBJ2-7; D is perhaps TRBD1 (7 bases). The CDR3 contains 15 residues. CDR1 MGHRA and CDR2 YSYEKL come from the germline V gene. V dropped 4 bases and J dropped 4 bases, with 17 bases sitting between them. CDR3 sequence (DNA): TGCGCCAGCAGCCTCCTGGACAGGCGGGATTACGAGCAGTACTTC. The encoded protein is CASSLLDRRDYEQYF.

The chain links TRBV7-9 to TRBJ2-7; D possibly matches TRBD1 or TRBD2 (5 bases each). The CDR3 covers 14 residues. Trimming pared 7 bases from V and 5 bases from J, leaving 18 bases between. The V gene's germline CDR1 is SEHNR and CDR2 FQNEAQ (reference sequence). Written as DNA, the CDR3 is TGTGCCAGCACCTCGGGAAGGGGCAGCGACGAGCAGTACTTC. It translates to CASTSGRGSDEQYF. The full variable domain, its missing parts supplied by reference TRBV7-9 and TRBJ2-7, is DTGVSQNPRHKITKRGQNVTFRCDPISEHNRLYWYRQTLGQGPEFLTYFQNEAQLEKSRLLSDRFSAERPKGSFSTLEIQRTEQGDSAMYLCASTSGRGSDEQYFGPGTRLTVT.

Comment on this clone: Additional DNA sequences in this sample encode the identical CDR3. This chain uses TRBV5-6 with TRBJ2-2; the D gene could be TRBD1 or TRBD2 (5 bases each). V was shortened by 3 bases and J by 5 bases, with 11 bases between the two germline ends. CDR3 size: 14 residues. Germline V gene lookup returns CDR1 SGHDT and CDR2 YYEEEE. CDR3 amino acids: CASSSTRGTGELFF. Written as DNA, the CDR3 is TGTGCCAGCAGCTCTACTAGGGGTACCGGGGAGCTGTTTTTT. Supplemented by reference TRBV5-6 and TRBJ2-2, the full variable domain reads DAGVTQSPTHLIKTRGQQVTLRCSPKSGHDTVSWYQQALGQGPQFIFQYYEEEERQRGNFPDRFSGHQFPNYSSELNVNALLLGDSALYLCASSSTRGTGELFFGEGSRLTVL.

This sequence joins TRBV7-2 and TRBJ1-1; D gene ambiguous. The CDR3 is made up of 13 amino acids. Germline V lookup: CDR1 SGHTA, CDR2 FQGNSA. The V end lost 9 bases, the J end lost 0 bases, and 11 bases lay between the germline ends. The CDR3, as DNA: TGTGCCAGTTCCCGAGCGATGAACACTGAAGCTTTCTTT. Translating gives CASSRAMNTEAFF.